A selection of T cell receptor beta chains follows, all from one sample in a study of T-cell reconstitution after alpha-beta-depleted transplantation in children. TCRdb itself ran the PCR reads through MiXCR, one entry per CDR3 protein. The sample contains 360,000 or so distinct CDR3 sequences, roughly 20% of which appear only once. Here the sequenced sample was PBMCs from the stem cell graft donor, taken from the stem cell graft. The origin of the receptors is a human donor who donated a stem cell graft to a child with acute myeloid leukemia. CDR3s leave out the opening cysteine and the closing phenylalanine or tryptophan.

V | CDR3
TRBV2 | ASSVTSGRAYEQY
TRBV20-1 | SARAPDQPQH
TRBV12-3/TRBV12-4 | ASSLRGTIQETQY
TRBV12-3/TRBV12-4 | ASSGASNTGELF
TRBV29-1 | SVREGIHEQY
TRBV20-1 | SAGARQIDTGELF
TRBV12-3/TRBV12-4 | ASSLSETVRIQY
TRBV20-1 | SVATSGSYNEQF
TRBV5-1 | ASSLVQGTYT
TRBV13 | ASSLLSPMGNTEAF
TRBV7-9 | ASSLTGGWGLQETQY
TRBV6-1 | ASSEPHTASGGGYNEQF
TRBV4-2 | ASSQDSGQGERGEQF
TRBV5-1 | ASSPGRSTGELF
TRBV2 | ASSESRGYTGELF
TRBV5-1 | ASSVGAGTDTQY
TRBV20-1 | SARDHSRELGNTQY
TRBV20-1 | SARGLAGGETQY
TRBV10-3 | AISGPSGSPDEQF
TRBV28 | ASNESGFPYEQY
TRBV10-2 | ASRLTGEPNTEAF
TRBV6-5 | ASSYRIPGGLEETQY
TRBV29-1 | SVEDLEGRNTIY
TRBV10-3 | AISEVLSNEQF
TRBV27 | ASSLIRAGGANVLT
TRBV29-1 | SGAVRSDTEAF
TRBV7-8 | ASSLPRLGNEQF
TRBV20-1 | SATGQGAINEQF
TRBV2 | ASSEARGKAYNEQF
TRBV27 | ASSFSGSYIQETQY
TRBV28 | ASRTLARSYEQY
TRBV20-1 | SATGRSNQPQH